The next 29 T cell receptor beta chains were all read from a single sample in a study of cytomegalovirus exposure and HLA in healthy donors. The data were produced by immunoSEQ multiplex PCR, yet TCRdb's version contains in-frame clones alone and is incomplete. The sample lists around 130,000 clones; over 85% were seen once. Material: PBMCs. The receptors were sampled from a young man in good health and CMV-seronegative.

This clone appeared a single time. The rearrangement uses TRBV18 and TRBJ2-7; D might be TRBD2 (6 bases). Per the germline V gene, CDR1 is KGHSH and CDR2 is LQKENI. Trimming removed 3 bases from V and 4 bases from J, with 16 bases in between. This CDR3 has 15 residues. The CDR3 loop is CASSPRLTGDYEQYF. The CDR3 DNA is TGTGCCAGCTCACCTCGTTTGACGGGGGATTACGAGCAGTACTTC.

V and J are TRBV18 and TRBJ2-1; maybe TRBD2 (6 bases). V was pared by 0 bases and J by 0 bases, with 9 bases between. Germline V gene data show CDR1 as KGHSH and CDR2 as LQKENI. The CDR3 spans 16 residues. CDR3 region: CASSPPDGSSYNEQFF. The DNA of the CDR3 is TGTGCCAGCTCACCACCGGACGGGAGCTCCTACAATGAGCAGTTCTTC.

This chain uses TRBV28 with TRBJ2-7; TRBD1 aligns across 9 bases. V trimming: 5 bases; J trimming: 2 bases; junction bases outside the gene matches: 4. The CDR3 spans 14 residues. Per the germline V gene, CDR1 is MDHEN and CDR2 is SYDVKM. The CDR3 coding sequence is TGTGCCAGCAGTCGGGACAGGGCCCCCTACGAGCAGTACTTC. Protein: CASSRDRAPYEQYF.

The chain has TRBV18 and TRBJ1-3, with a weak D call TRBD1 (6 bases). The CDR3 length is 15 residues. The V end lost 6 bases, the J end lost 4 bases, and 16 bases lay between the germline ends. Germline loops: CDR1 KGHSH, CDR2 LQKENI. DNA of the CDR3: TGTGCCAGCTCGGCCAGACAGGAGCTCGGAAACACCATATATTTT. It specifies CASSARQELGNTIYF.

The chain is built from TRBV19 and TRBJ1-1; TRBD1 aligns across 8 bases. V was pared by 5 bases and J by 6 bases, with 11 bases of the junction left unmatched. The germline V gene has CDR1 LNHDA and CDR2 SQIVND (reference sequence). This CDR3 is 15 amino acids long. CDR3 nucleotides: TGTGCCAGTAGTTCGGAGACAGGGGAGGAAGCTGAAGCTTTCTTT. This gives the protein CASSSETGEEAEAFF.

The rearrangement joins TRBV7-9 to TRBJ1-2, with TRBD1 matching 7 bases. Unmatched junction bases numbered 7, after V lost 4 bases and J lost 2 bases. Germline V CDR1 and CDR2: SEHNR, FQNEAQ (reference sequence). This CDR3 is built from 15 residues. The CDR3 loop reads CASSWAPDRNYGYTF. In DNA, the CDR3 is TGTGCCAGCAGCTGGGCCCCGGACAGGAACTATGGCTACACCTTC.

The chain carries TRBV15 and TRBJ2-7; TRBD1 aligns across 7 bases. CDR1 LNHNV and CDR2 YYDKDF come from the germline V gene (reference sequence). The length of the CDR3 is 15 residues. The trim removed 0 bases at V and 7 bases at J, leaving 9 bases unmatched. In nucleotides, the CDR3 is TGTGCCACCAGCAGAGATGACGAGGGGGCAGAAGAGCAGTACTTC. Amino acids: CATSRDDEGAEEQYF.

In its sample, this clone was seen a few times. The J gene is TRBJ1-2, the V gene TRBV7-2, with TRBD1 matching 9 bases. This CDR3 has 17 residues. Per germline, CDR1 SGHTA and CDR2 FQGNSA. Trimming at V came to 1 base and at J to 4 bases, leaving 10 bases not matched to a gene. The CDR3 nucleotides are TGTGCCAGCAGCTTAGTGAGTGTGGGGACAGGGACCTATGGCTACACCTTC. Its protein is CASSLVSVGTGTYGYTF.

V is TRBV30 and J is TRBJ2-2; 8 bases are shared with TRBD1. The V gene end was trimmed by 4 bases and the J gene end by 6 bases; junction bases not matched to a gene: 7. This CDR3 has 14 amino acids. The germline gives CDR1 GTSNPN, CDR2 SVGIG (reference sequence). This CDR3 is CAWTHRGAPGELFF. CDR3 in DNA: TGTGCCTGGACCCACAGGGGGGCGCCCGGGGAGCTGTTTTTT. The variable domain in full, with the rest retrieved from reference TRBV30 and TRBJ2-2, is SQTIHQWPATLVQPVGSPLSLECTVEGTSNPNLYWYRQAAGRGLQLLFYSVGIGQISSEVPQNLSASRPQDRQFILSSKKLLLSDSGFYLCAWTHRGAPGELFFGEGSRLTVL.

The chain has TRBV5-5 and TRBJ2-1; TRBD1 matches 8 bases. Germline CDR1 SGHKS, CDR2 YYEKEE (reference sequence). The CDR3 totals 18 residues. V was clipped by 4 bases and J by 8 bases; unmatched bases: 20. CDR3 loop: CASSLYRGVVPSGDEQFF. CDR3 in DNA: TGTGCCAGCAGCCTCTACAGGGGGGTCGTGCCTTCTGGCGATGAGCAGTTCTTC.

The chain couples TRBV12-5 to TRBJ2-5, with TRBD1 matching 10 bases. The CDR3 has 15 residues. Looked up from germline, CDR1 is LGHNT and CDR2 is FRNRAP. With V trimmed by 4 bases and J by 5 bases, 7 bases remained unmatched. The CDR3 protein is CASGSWDRGRETQYF. The CDR3 nucleotides read TGTGCTAGTGGTTCCTGGGACAGGGGTAGGGAGACCCAGTACTTC.

The CDR3 loop is CASSPERVRGNQPQHF. In nucleotides, the CDR3 is TGTGCCAGCTCACCAGAACGGGTGAGGGGCAATCAGCCCCAGCATTTT. The genes are TRBV18 and TRBJ1-5; D is unclear. Germline V gene sequence: CDR1 KGHSH, CDR2 LQKENI. The CDR3 sequence is 16 residues long. The germline V and J ends were trimmed by 2 bases and 2 bases, with 13 bases remaining between them.

The V gene is TRBV4-1, the J gene TRBJ2-2; D is unresolved. Germline CDR1 and CDR2: MGHRA and YSYEKL. The CDR3 totals 16 residues. The ends were cut back, 5 bases at V and 2 bases at J, with 15 bases in the middle. The CDR3 protein is CASSSIPGSNTGELFF. The CDR3 bases are TGCGCCAGCAGCTCCATACCCGGGTCAAACACCGGGGAGCTGTTTTTT.

The chain has TRBV4-2 and TRBJ2-7; 7 nucleotides align to TRBD1. The CDR3 has 15 amino acids. Germline V gives CDR1 LGHNA, CDR2 YNFKEQ. V shed 3 bases, J shed 2 bases, and the junction held 7 bases outside the gene matches. The CDR3 here is CASSQARDRTYEQYF. The CDR3 nucleotides are TGTGCCAGCAGCCAGGCCCGGGACAGAACCTACGAGCAGTACTTC.

V usage is TRBV15 and J usage is TRBJ1-3; tentatively, D is TRBD1 (6 bases). This CDR3 comprises 15 residues. Germline loops: CDR1 LNHNV, CDR2 YYDKDF (reference sequence). V lost 4 bases to trimming and J lost 0 bases, with 10 bases between them. The CDR3 reads CATSIRTDSGNTIYF. The CDR3 nucleotides are TGTGCCACCAGCATACGGACAGACTCTGGAAACACCATATATTTT.

The chain is built from TRBV7-9 and TRBJ2-5; D may be TRBD2 (7 bases). The V end was cut by 5 bases, the J end by 2 bases, with 18 bases between. Germline V gene lookup returns CDR1 SEHNR and CDR2 FQNEAQ (reference sequence). The CDR3 loop spans 16 amino acids. CDR3 bases: TGTGCCAGCAGCATGCTTTCGGAGGGGGGGCAAGAGACCCAGTACTTC. Encoded protein: CASSMLSEGGQETQYF.

The chain combines TRBV7-9 with TRBJ1-2; TRBD1 is a possible D gene (5 bases). Germline CDR1 is SEHNR and CDR2 is FQNEAQ (reference sequence). V lost 4 bases and J 3 bases, leaving 6 bases between the germline ends. CDR3 length equals 12 residues. CDR3 sequence: CASSSGDYGYTF. Written as DNA, the CDR3 is TGTGCCAGCAGCTCGGGGGACTATGGCTACACCTTC.

The V call is TRBV10-2, the J call TRBJ1-5, with a possible D match to TRBD1 (5 bases). V lost 6 bases and J lost 0, with 18 bases in between. This CDR3 comprises 17 residues. Germline CDR1 WSHSY, CDR2 SAAADI. The CDR3 spells CASSARVAGYSNQPQHF. In nucleotides, the CDR3 is TGCGCCAGCAGCGCCAGGGTAGCGGGATATAGCAATCAGCCCCAGCATTTT.

V gene TRBV4-3 combines with J gene TRBJ2-7, with TRBD1 matching 8 bases. Unmatched junction bases numbered 5, after V lost 3 bases and J lost 4 bases. Germline V gene lookup returns CDR1 LGHNA and CDR2 YSLEER. The CDR3 extends over 14 amino acids. The CDR3 DNA is TGCGCCAGCAGCCATGAGAGACAGGGGTACGAGCAGTACTTC. Translation: CASSHERQGYEQYF.

This chain joins TRBV14 and TRBJ1-1, with D perhaps matching TRBD1 (5 bases). CDR3 length: 18 amino acids. The ends were cut back, 0 bases at V and 0 bases at J, with 17 bases in the middle. From germline, CDR1 is SGHDN and CDR2 FVKESK. The CDR3 protein is CASSQENRFLGLNTEAFF. CDR3 nucleotides: TGTGCCAGCAGCCAAGAGAATAGGTTTTTGGGGCTGAACACTGAAGCTTTCTTT.

This chain uses TRBV18 with TRBJ1-4; TRBD1 matches at 11 bases. Trimming cost V 0 bases and J 7 bases; bases outside gene matches: 7. Germline V gene data show CDR1 as KGHSH and CDR2 as LQKENI. There are 17 residues in the CDR3. The CDR3 DNA reads as TGTGCCAGCTCACCACCAGGGACAGGGGGTACGGTTGAAAAACTGTTTTTT. Its translation: CASSPPGTGGTVEKLFF.

This clone was recorded once. This chain joins TRBV7-9 and TRBJ2-3; possible D gene TRBD1, 5 bases. Germline assignment: CDR1 SEHNR and CDR2 FQNEAQ (reference sequence). Trimming shortened V by 5 bases and J by 4 bases, and 10 bases separated the two germline ends. The CDR3 extends over 13 amino acids. CDR3 region: CASSIMGPDTQYF. The CDR3 region has the DNA TGTGCCAGCAGCATTATGGGGCCAGATACGCAGTATTTT.

The chain uses TRBV6-1 and TRBJ2-1; 7 nucleotides align to TRBD2. V gave up 7 bases and J gave up 7 bases; unmatched junction bases: 4. The germline V gene has CDR1 MNHNS and CDR2 SASEGT. This CDR3 contains 12 residues. In DNA form, the CDR3 reads TGTGCCAGCAAGCGGGGAAGGAATGAGCAGTTCTTC. This encodes CASKRGRNEQFF.

The V call is TRBV9, the J call TRBJ1-4; TRBD1 is a possible D gene (5 bases). CDR1 is SGDLS, CDR2 YYNGEE, per germline. V was trimmed by 4 bases and J by 8 bases, leaving 15 bases between them. The CDR3 runs 14 residues. The CDR3 sequence is CASSSAGVKEKLFF. The CDR3 DNA reads TGTGCCAGCAGCTCGGCGGGGGTGAAGGAAAAACTGTTTTTT.

This sequence joins TRBV6-6 and TRBJ2-5; maybe TRBD2 (5 bases). Trimming shortened V by 5 bases and J by 7 bases, and 14 bases separated the two germline ends. The CDR3 contains 13 residues. CDR1 is MNHNY and CDR2 is SVGAGI in the germline V gene (reference sequence). CDR3 protein: CASSAPGVGTQYF. The CDR3 nucleotides are TGTGCCAGCAGTGCCCCCGGGGTGGGGACCCAGTACTTC.

This clone came up once. The genes are TRBV9 and TRBJ2-3; TRBD2 matches at 7 bases. CDR3 size: 15 residues. In germline, CDR1 is SGDLS, CDR2 YYNGEE. J lost 6 bases, V lost 3 bases, and 10 bases had no gene match. CDR3 amino acids: CASSANPLGGDTQYF. The CDR3 region has the DNA TGTGCCAGCAGCGCCAATCCTCTGGGGGGGGATACGCAGTATTTT.

The chain uses TRBV11-2 and TRBJ2-7; tentatively, D is TRBD1 (5 bases). From germline, CDR1 is SGHAT and CDR2 FQNNGV. The V and J ends lost 3 bases and 3 bases respectively, with 18 bases between them. The CDR3 is made up of 16 amino acids. Written as DNA, the CDR3 is TGTGCCAGCAGCTTCAGGGATAGCTCTAAGGGCTACGAGCAGTACTTC. It codes for CASSFRDSSKGYEQYF. Drawing the rest from reference TRBV11-2 and TRBJ2-7, the complete variable domain is EAGVAQSPRYKIIEKRQSVAFWCNPISGHATLYWYQQILGQGPKLLIQFQNNGVVDDSQLPKDRFSAERLKGVDSTLKIQPAKLEDSAVYLCASSFRDSSKGYEQYFGPGTRLTVT.

CDR3 coding DNA: TGTGCCAGCAGTTACTTCCCACGTGACAGTACCTACGAGCAGTACTTC. Translating gives CASSYFPRDSTYEQYF. This chain links TRBV6-5 with TRBJ2-7; weak D call: TRBD1 (5 bases). With 1 base removed from V and 2 bases from J, the gap between germline ends came to 15 bases. The CDR3 contains 16 residues. Germline lookup yields CDR1 MNHEY and CDR2 SVGAGI.

V is TRBV21-1 and J is TRBJ2-7; the DNA was not used to check the table's D call, TRBD2. TRBV21-1 is reported as a pseudogene. The CDR3 totals 15 residues. The CDR3: CASSMILAPRYEQYF. The CDR3 coding sequence is TGTGCCAGCAGCATGATCCTAGCACCGCGGTACGAGCAGTACTTC.